This T cell receptor (beta chain) appears in the sequencing data of a study of blood T cells in healthy people across ages. The second PCR ran roughly 6 to 11 cycles with a sample-barcoded 5' primer and J-beta primers. TCRdb re-derived calls from the 5' RACE reads in MiXCR, one entry per CDR3 protein. The sample has 600,000 to 650,000 distinct CDR3 sequences, 58% seen once; the top ten hold 30% to 45%. Study-level points and caveats: Observed TCR beta diversity per million T cells went down as age went up. This fall followed a roughly linear course with age. Higher naive T cell percentage went strongly together with higher TCR beta diversity.

Each donor had about 9.6 milliliters of peripheral blood drawn. With regard to this clonotype: Its antigen remains unknown.

Sequenced input: blood. The clonotype was recovered from a man in his sixties in good health.

CDR3 nucleotides: TGCAGTGCTAGAGATAAGGTAGCTATAGGAACCACCGGGGAGCTGTTTTTT. Protein product: CSARDKVAIGTTGELFF. The gene calls are TRBV20-1 and TRBJ2-2, with unresolved D. Trimming pared 0 bases from V and 4 bases from J, leaving 18 bases between. From germline, CDR1 is DFQATT and CDR2 SNEGSKA (reference sequence). The CDR3 contains 17 residues.